The rows below give T cell receptor beta chains drawn from one sample of a study of blood T cell repertoires in COVID-19. The repertoire was sequenced with immunoSEQ multiplex PCR; TCRdb's copy has only in-frame clones and lacks some. The top ten hold more than 9% of the sample, which has 300,000 or so clones, 80% to 90% seen once. Sequencing was performed on PBMCs or T cells enriched from blood (not recorded which). The receptors shown here come from a woman between 18 and 29 years old who had recovered from COVID-19. Both conserved end residues are part of each CDR3. A D gene is named only where the DNA matches it firmly. Size is stated for part of the rows, as once, few or many counts, or as a class when the clone is expanded.

. TRBJ1-1 TRBV2 . TGTGCCAGCAGTTACTGGTGGGGGACTGAAACTTTCTTT CASSYWWGTETFF
. TRBJ2-1 TRBV19 . TGTGCCAGTAATGCGCTGGACTACCCAAAGCAGTTCTTC CASNALDYPKQFF
. TRBJ2-1 TRBV19 . TGTGCCAGTGGCCACTACAATGAGCAGTTCTTC CASGHYNEQFF
TRBD1 TRBJ1-1 TRBV11-1 . TGTGCCAGCAGCCAGGGACAGGGCCTGAACACTGAAGCTTTCTTT CASSQGQGLNTEAFF
TRBD1 TRBJ2-1 TRBV7-9 . TGTGCCAGCAGTAAACAGGGGAGTGAGCAGTTCTTC CASSKQGSEQFF
. TRBJ1-5 TRBV18 . TGTGCCAGCTCACGGGGGGAGGGAGGACCCCAGCATTTT CASSRGEGGPQHF
. TRBJ1-2 TRBV4-1 few TGCGCCAGCAGCCAAGATTGGGGCAGAGTGATAGGTGGCTACACCTTC CASSQDWGRVIGGYTF
TRBD2 TRBJ2-7 TRBV7-6 . TGTGCCAGCAGCACCTTAGCGGGAGTAGCCTACGAGCAGTACTTC CASSTLAGVAYEQYF
. TRBJ1-6 TRBV3-1/TRBV3-2 . TGTGCCAGCAGCCAAGATAGCCAGAGAACCTCCTATAATTCACCCCTCCACTTT CASSQDSQRTSYNSPLHF
. TRBJ2-1 TRBV15 . TGTGCCACCAGCAATCCCCTCTCCTACAATGAGCAGTTCTTC CATSNPLSYNEQFF
. TRBJ2-5 TRBV19 once TGTGCCAGTAGTATAGATTCGACAGTGGGATATTCCACCCAGTACTTC CASSIDSTVGYSTQYF
TRBD1 TRBJ1-5 TRBV7-2 . TGTGCCAGCAGCTACGACAGGGCCCAGCCCCAGCATTTT CASSYDRAQPQHF
TRBD1 TRBJ1-1 TRBV28 once TGTGCCAGCAGCCGACAGGGGATTCCCGAAGCTTTCTTT CASSRQGIPEAFF
TRBD1 TRBJ2-7 TRBV5-1 . TGCGCCAGCAGCTTGGCGGGACAGAACTACGAGCAGTACTTC CASSLAGQNYEQYF
TRBD1 TRBJ2-2 TRBV29-1 . TGCAGCGTTGGGCGGGGACAGGGGGCCGGGGAGCTGTTTTTT CSVGRGQGAGELFF
. TRBJ2-5 TRBV4-1 . TGCGCCAGCAGCCTTCACGAGACAAGGGGGGAGACCCAGTACTTC CASSLHETRGETQYF
. TRBJ1-1 TRBV19 . TGTGCCAGTCGTTCAACCGGTTGGGGAGGCACTGAAGCTTTCTTT CASRSTGWGGTEAFF
TRBD1 TRBJ2-1 TRBV27 . TGTGCCAGCAGTTTATTACAGGGGGCGATGGATGAGCAGTTCTTC CASSLLQGAMDEQFF
TRBD1 TRBJ1-2 TRBV2 many TGTGCCAGCAGAGAAAGGACAGGGGGCAGGTATGGCTACACCTTC CASRERTGGRYGYTF
TRBD1 TRBJ2-1 TRBV29-1 . TGCAGCGTCAAGGGACAGGGGATATACAATGAGCAGTTCTTC CSVKGQGIYNEQFF
TRBD1 TRBJ1-2 TRBV9 . TGTGCCAGCAGCGTAGCTCGCGGACAGGGGGCGTATGGCTACACCTTC CASSVARGQGAYGYTF
TRBD1 TRBJ1-2 TRBV6-1 . TGTGCCAGCAGTGAAGCGCAGGGGGCAGGCTATGGCTACACCTTC CASSEAQGAGYGYTF
. TRBJ1-5 TRBV2 . TGTGCCGGGGGGGTTGTAGCGAATCAGCCCCAGCATTTT CAGGVVANQPQHF
TRBD1 TRBJ1-6 TRBV29-1 . TGCAGCGTTAAGGAGGGACAGTATAATTCACCCCTCCACTTT CSVKEGQYNSPLHF
. TRBJ1-2 TRBV19 . TGTGCCAGTAGTAGAGACAGCGGCCCCTATGGCTACACCTTC CASSRDSGPYGYTF
. TRBJ1-2 TRBV5-5 . TGTGCCAGCAGCTTGGATTGGGACGGACGGGAGCTTAACTATGGCTACACCTTC CASSLDWDGRELNYGYTF
. TRBJ1-5 TRBV19 . TGTGCCAGTAGTGGCTCTCCGGCAGGCCTAAATCAGCCCCAGCATTTT CASSGSPAGLNQPQHF
. TRBJ1-2 TRBV27 . TGTGCCAGCAGTTTAGGTCACAATGATGGCTACACCTTC CASSLGHNDGYTF
. TRBJ2-3 TRBV7-3 . TGTGCCAGCAGCTGGACTAGCACAGATACGCAGTATTTT CASSWTSTDTQYF
TRBD2 TRBJ2-3 TRBV2 . TGTGCCAGCAGTGAAAGGGCGGGAGGGCTCGCAGATACGCAGTATTTT CASSERAGGLADTQYF
TRBD1 TRBJ1-5 TRBV2 . TGTGCCAGCAGTTCCGGGACAGGGGCGGGTCAGCCCCAGCATTTT CASSSGTGAGQPQHF
. TRBJ2-7 TRBV29-1 . TGCAGCGTTGATATAGGGGCAAATGGTATCCACGAGCAGTACTTC CSVDIGANGIHEQYF
. TRBJ1-2 TRBV5-4 . TGTGCCAGCAGCTTGGATTCGGTAGTCTATGGCTACACCTTC CASSLDSVVYGYTF
TRBD2 TRBJ2-3 TRBV5-1 . TGCGCCAGCAGCTGGGGACTAGCGGGAGGTACCACAGATACGCAGTATTTT CASSWGLAGGTTDTQYF
. TRBJ2-1 TRBV29-1 . TGCAGCAGCGCGGGCCGGGGTAATGAGCAGTTCTTC CSSAGRGNEQFF
TRBD1 TRBJ1-2 TRBV24-1 . TGTGCCACCAGTGACCCGGGACAGGTCCGTGGCTACACCTTC CATSDPGQVRGYTF
TRBD2 TRBJ2-2 TRBV7-9 few TGTGCCAGCAGCTTCATTCGGGGGGTTGCCGGGGAGCTGTTTTTT CASSFIRGVAGELFF
. TRBJ2-6 TRBV29-1 . TGCAGCGTTGGACACAGCTCTGGGGCCAACGTCCTGACTTTC CSVGHSSGANVLTF
TRBD2 TRBJ2-5 TRBV5-4 . TGTGCCAGCAGCTTGCGGGGGGGCAAGGAGACCCAGTACTTC CASSLRGGKETQYF
TRBD2 TRBJ2-5 TRBV2 . TGTGCCAGCAGTGAAGCTTCTCAGGGAGGGGAAGACGGAGAGACCCAGTACTTC CASSEASQGGEDGETQYF
TRBD1 TRBJ1-5 TRBV19 . TGTGCCAGTACTCCGACAGGGGGCCAAAATCAGCCCCAGCATTTT CASTPTGGQNQPQHF
TRBD1 TRBJ1-5 TRBV18 . TGTGCCAGCTCACGTGAACAGGGGGCGAACAATCAGCCCCAGCATTTT CASSREQGANNQPQHF
. TRBJ2-1 TRBV4-2 few TGTGCCAGCAGCCGGATAGCGGAGAGCTCCTACAATGAGCAGTTCTTC CASSRIAESSYNEQFF
TRBD1 TRBJ1-6 TRBV4-1 . TGCGCCAGCAGCCCAATACAGGGGAGCTCCTATAATTCACCCCTCCACTTT CASSPIQGSSYNSPLHF
TRBD2 TRBJ2-3 TRBV10-2 . TGCGCCAGCAGTGAAACAGGGAAAGCGGGGGCACTGTGGACAGATACGCAGTATTTT CASSETGKAGALWTDTQYF
TRBD1 TRBJ1-5 TRBV27 . TGTGCCAGCACGACAGGGATGGCTCAGCCCCAGCATTTT CASTTGMAQPQHF
TRBD2 TRBJ2-7 TRBV9 . TGTGCCAGCAGCGTAGACGGGGGGAGCAACGAGCAGTACTTC CASSVDGGSNEQYF
TRBD1 TRBJ1-1 TRBV19 . TGTGCCAGTCTGGGTGGGCCAGGGGGCAACACTGAAGCTTTCTTT CASLGGPGGNTEAFF
. TRBJ2-2 TRBV5-4 . TGTGCCAGCAGCTTTCGGGGAGTCGCGAACACCGGGGAGCTGTTTTTT CASSFRGVANTGELFF
TRBD1 TRBJ2-7 TRBV5-1 . TGCGCCAGCAACGGGCTGGACAGGCCGACCTACGAGCAGTACTTC CASNGLDRPTYEQYF
TRBD2 TRBJ2-3 TRBV5-4 . TGTGCCAGCAGGGGTGGGGGGGAAGATACGCAGTATTTT CASRGGGEDTQYF
TRBD2 TRBJ2-7 TRBV27 . TGTGCCAGCAGTTTAGCGGGAGGGCCCCAGGGCGAGCAGTACTTC CASSLAGGPQGEQYF
TRBD1 TRBJ1-2 TRBV5-8 . TGTGCCAGCAGCTTGAGAGGACAGGGGGGCTTTAACTATGGCTACACCTTC CASSLRGQGGFNYGYTF
. TRBJ2-7 TRBV7-8 . TGTGCCAGCAGCTTAGAGGGGTCTTCCTACGAGCAGTACTTC CASSLEGSSYEQYF
. TRBJ1-1 TRBV10-1 . TGCGCCAGCAGTATGAGAGGAGGCACTGAAGCTTTCTTT CASSMRGGTEAFF
. TRBJ1-2 TRBV30 . TGTGCCTGGGGCCGATGGGGCCTAGGCCATGGCTACACCTTC CAWGRWGLGHGYTF
TRBD2 TRBJ2-7 TRBV6-2/TRBV6-3 . TGTGCCAGCAGTGATCAACGGCCGGGACTAGCTTTTAACTCCTACGAGCAGTACTTC CASSDQRPGLAFNSYEQYF
TRBD2 TRBJ2-3 TRBV18 . TGTGCCAGCTCACTTGCGGGAGGGCCGAGGGATACAGATACGCAGTATTTT CASSLAGGPRDTDTQYF
TRBD1 TRBJ2-7 TRBV4-1 few TGCGCCAGCAGCCAAGGGCCCGGGACAGCTCCCTACGAGCAGTACTTC CASSQGPGTAPYEQYF
. TRBJ1-3 TRBV19 . TGTGCCAGTAGTCGCCAGGGGACTGGAAACACCATATATTTT CASSRQGTGNTIYF